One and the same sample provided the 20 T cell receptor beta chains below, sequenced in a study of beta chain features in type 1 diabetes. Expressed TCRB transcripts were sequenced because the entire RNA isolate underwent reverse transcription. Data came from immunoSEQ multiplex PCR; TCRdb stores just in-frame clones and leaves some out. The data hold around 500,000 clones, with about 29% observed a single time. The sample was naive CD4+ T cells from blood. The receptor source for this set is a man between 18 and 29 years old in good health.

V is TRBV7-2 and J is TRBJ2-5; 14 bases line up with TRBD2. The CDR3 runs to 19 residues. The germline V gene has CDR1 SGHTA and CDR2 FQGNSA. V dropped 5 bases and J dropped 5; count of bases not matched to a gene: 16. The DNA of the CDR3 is TGTGCCAGCAGCCAATCGAACCAGGGACTAGCGGGAGTCTGGGAGACCCAGTACTTC. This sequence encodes CASSQSNQGLAGVWETQYF. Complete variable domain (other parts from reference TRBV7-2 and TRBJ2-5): GAGVSQSPSNKVTEKGKDVELRCDPISGHTALYWYRQSLGQGLEFLIYFQGNSAPDKSGLPSDRFSAERTGGSVSTLTIQRTQQEDSAVYLCASSQSNQGLAGVWETQYFGPGTRLLVL.

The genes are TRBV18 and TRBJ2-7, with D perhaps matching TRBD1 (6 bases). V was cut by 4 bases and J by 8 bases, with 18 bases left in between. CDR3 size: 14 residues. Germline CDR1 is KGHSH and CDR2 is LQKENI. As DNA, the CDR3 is TGTGCCAGCTCACACGTGGGGGCTAATGGAAAGCAGTACTTC. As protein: CASSHVGANGKQYF. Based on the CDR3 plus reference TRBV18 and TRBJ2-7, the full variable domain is NAGVMQNPRHLVRRRGQEARLRCSPMKGHSHVYWYRQLPEEGLKFMVYLQKENIIDESGMPKERFSAEFPKEGPSILRIQQVVRGDSAAYFCASSHVGANGKQYFGPGTRLTVT.

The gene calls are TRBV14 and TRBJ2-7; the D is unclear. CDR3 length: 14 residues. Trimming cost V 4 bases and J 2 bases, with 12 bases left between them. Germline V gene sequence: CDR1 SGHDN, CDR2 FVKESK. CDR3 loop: CASSRAGQTYEQYF. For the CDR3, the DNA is TGTGCCAGCAGCCGGGCAGGCCAAACCTACGAGCAGTACTTC.

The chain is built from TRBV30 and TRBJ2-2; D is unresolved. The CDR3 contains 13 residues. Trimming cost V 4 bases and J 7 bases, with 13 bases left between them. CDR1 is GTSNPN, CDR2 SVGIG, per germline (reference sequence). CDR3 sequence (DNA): TGTGCCTGGACCATCAGAGGAGACGGGGAGCTGTTTTTT. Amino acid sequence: CAWTIRGDGELFF. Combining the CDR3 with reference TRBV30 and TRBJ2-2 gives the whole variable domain SQTIHQWPATLVQPVGSPLSLECTVEGTSNPNLYWYRQAAGRGLQLLFYSVGIGQISSEVPQNLSASRPQDRQFILSSKKLLLSDSGFYLCAWTIRGDGELFFGEGSRLTVL.

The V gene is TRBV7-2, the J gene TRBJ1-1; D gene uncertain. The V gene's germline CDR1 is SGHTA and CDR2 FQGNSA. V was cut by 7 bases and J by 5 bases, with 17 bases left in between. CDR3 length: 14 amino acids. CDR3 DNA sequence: TGTGCCAGCACCCCTGGTAGGGTTTGGACTGAAGCTTTCTTT. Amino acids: CASTPGRVWTEAFF.

This CDR3 reads CASTGLYNEQFF. The CDR3 DNA reads TGTGCCAGCACAGGACTGTACAATGAGCAGTTCTTC. This chain joins TRBV28 and TRBJ2-1; perhaps TRBD2 as D (5 bases). Between the trimmed V and J ends, which lost 7 bases and 4 bases, there was a span of 8 bases. The CDR3 covers 12 residues. The V gene's germline CDR1 is MDHEN and CDR2 SYDVKM.

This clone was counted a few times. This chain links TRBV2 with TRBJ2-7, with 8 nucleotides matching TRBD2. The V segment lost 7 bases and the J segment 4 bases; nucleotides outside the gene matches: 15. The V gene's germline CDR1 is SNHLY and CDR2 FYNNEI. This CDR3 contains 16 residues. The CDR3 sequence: CASKPDLAGGWYEQYF. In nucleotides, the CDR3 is TGTGCCAGCAAACCAGACTTGGCGGGAGGATGGTACGAGCAGTACTTC.

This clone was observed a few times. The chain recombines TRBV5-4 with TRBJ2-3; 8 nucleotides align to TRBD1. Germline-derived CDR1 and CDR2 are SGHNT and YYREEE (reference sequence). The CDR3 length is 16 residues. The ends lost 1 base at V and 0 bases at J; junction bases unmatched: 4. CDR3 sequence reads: CASSLRDRFSTDTQYF. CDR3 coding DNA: TGTGCCAGCAGCTTGCGGGACAGGTTTAGCACAGATACGCAGTATTTT.

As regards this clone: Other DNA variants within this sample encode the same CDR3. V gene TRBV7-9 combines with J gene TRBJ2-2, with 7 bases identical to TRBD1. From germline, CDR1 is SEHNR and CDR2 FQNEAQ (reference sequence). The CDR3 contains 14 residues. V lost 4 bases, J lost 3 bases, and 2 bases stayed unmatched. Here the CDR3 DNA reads TGTGCCAGCAGCTGGACAGGATACACCGGGGAGCTGTTTTTT. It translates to CASSWTGYTGELFF.

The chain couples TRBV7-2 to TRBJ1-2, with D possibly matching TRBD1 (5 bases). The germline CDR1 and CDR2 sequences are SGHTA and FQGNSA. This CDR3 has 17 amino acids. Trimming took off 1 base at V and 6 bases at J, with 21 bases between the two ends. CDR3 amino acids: CASSLGGTIDRRDGYTF. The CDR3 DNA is TGTGCCAGCAGCTTAGGTGGGACTATCGATCGTAGGGATGGCTACACCTTC.

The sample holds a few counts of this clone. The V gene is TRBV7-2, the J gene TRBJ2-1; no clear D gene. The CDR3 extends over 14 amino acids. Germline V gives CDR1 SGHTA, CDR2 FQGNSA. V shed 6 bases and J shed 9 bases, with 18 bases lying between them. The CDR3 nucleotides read TGTGCCAGCAGTCGATCAAGGGCGGACGCTGAGCAGTTCTTC. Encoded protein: CASSRSRADAEQFF.

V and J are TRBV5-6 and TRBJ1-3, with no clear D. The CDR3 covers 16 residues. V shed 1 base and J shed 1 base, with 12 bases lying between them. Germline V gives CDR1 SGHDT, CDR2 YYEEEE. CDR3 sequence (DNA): TGTGCCAGCAGCTTGATACGGGTTGGATCTGGAAACACCATATATTTT. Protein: CASSLIRVGSGNTIYF.

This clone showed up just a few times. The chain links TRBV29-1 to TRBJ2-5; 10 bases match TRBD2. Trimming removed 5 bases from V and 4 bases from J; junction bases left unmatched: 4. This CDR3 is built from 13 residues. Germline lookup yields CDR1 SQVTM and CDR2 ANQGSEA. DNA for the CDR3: TGCAGCGTTCCTAGCGGGAGAGCAGAGACCCAGTACTTC. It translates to CSVPSGRAETQYF. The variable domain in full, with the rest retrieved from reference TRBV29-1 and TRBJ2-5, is SAVISQKPSRDICQRGTSLTIQCQVDSQVTMMFWYRQQPGQSLTLIATANQGSEATYESGFVIDKFPISRPNLTFSTLTVSNMSPEDSSIYLCSVPSGRAETQYFGPGTRLLVL.

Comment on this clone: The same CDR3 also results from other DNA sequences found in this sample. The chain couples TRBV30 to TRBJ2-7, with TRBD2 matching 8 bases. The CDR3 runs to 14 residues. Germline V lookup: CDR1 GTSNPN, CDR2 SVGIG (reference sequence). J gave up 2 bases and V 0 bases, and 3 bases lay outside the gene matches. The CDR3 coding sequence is TGTGCCTGGAGTGTAACTAGCGGAGCCTACGAGCAGTACTTC. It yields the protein CAWSVTSGAYEQYF. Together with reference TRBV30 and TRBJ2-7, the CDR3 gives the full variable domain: SQTIHQWPATLVQPVGSPLSLECTVEGTSNPNLYWYRQAAGRGLQLLFYSVGIGQISSEVPQNLSASRPQDRQFILSSKKLLLSDSGFYLCAWSVTSGAYEQYFGPGTRLTVT.

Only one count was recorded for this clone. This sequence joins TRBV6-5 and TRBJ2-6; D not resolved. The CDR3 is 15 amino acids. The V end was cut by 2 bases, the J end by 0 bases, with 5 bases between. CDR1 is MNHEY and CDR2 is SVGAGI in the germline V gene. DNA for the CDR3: TGTGCCAGCAGTTACGCGAACTCTGGGGCCAACGTCCTGACTTTC. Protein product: CASSYANSGANVLTF.

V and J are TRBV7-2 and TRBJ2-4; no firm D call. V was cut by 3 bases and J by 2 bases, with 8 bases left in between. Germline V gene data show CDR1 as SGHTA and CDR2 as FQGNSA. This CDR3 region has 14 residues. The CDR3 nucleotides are TGTGCCAGCAGCTTTTTGGGAACCAAAAACATTCAGTACTTC. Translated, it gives CASSFLGTKNIQYF.

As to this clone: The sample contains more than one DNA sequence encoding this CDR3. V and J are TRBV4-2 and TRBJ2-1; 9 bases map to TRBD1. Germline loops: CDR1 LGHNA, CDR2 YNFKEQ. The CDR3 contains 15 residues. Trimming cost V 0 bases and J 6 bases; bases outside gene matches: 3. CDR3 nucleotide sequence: TGTGCCAGCAGCCAAGAGGGACAGGGCCCCAATGAGCAGTTCTTC. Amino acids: CASSQEGQGPNEQFF.

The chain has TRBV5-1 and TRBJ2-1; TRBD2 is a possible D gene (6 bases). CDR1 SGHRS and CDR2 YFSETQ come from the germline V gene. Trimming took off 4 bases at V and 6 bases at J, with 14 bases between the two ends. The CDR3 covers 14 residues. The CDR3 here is CASSGTDGSNEQFF. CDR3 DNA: TGCGCCAGCAGCGGGACCGACGGGAGCAATGAGCAGTTCTTC.

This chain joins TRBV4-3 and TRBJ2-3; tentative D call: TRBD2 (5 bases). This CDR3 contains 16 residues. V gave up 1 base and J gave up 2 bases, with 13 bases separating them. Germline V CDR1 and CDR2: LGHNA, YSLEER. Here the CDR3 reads CASSQVLAAHTDTQYF. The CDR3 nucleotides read TGCGCCAGCAGCCAAGTCCTAGCAGCTCACACAGATACGCAGTATTTT.

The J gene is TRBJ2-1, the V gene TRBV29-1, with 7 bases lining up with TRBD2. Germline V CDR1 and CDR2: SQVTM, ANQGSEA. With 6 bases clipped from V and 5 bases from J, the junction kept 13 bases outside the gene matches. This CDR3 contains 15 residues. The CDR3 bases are TGCAGCGTCGATAATGGGCTAGCGGAGGACAATGAGCAGTTCTTC. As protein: CSVDNGLAEDNEQFF.